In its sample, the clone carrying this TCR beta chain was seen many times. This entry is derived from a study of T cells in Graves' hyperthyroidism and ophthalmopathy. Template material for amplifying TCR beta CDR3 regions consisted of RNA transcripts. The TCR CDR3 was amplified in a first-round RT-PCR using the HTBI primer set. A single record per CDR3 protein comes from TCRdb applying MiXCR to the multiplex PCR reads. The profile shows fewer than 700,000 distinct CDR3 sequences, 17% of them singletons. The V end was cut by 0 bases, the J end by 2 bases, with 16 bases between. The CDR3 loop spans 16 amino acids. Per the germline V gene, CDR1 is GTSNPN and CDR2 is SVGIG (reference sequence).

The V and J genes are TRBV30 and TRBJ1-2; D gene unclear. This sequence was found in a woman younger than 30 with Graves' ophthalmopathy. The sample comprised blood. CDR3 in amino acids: CAWSVDRVPRNYGYTF. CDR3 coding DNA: TGTGCCTGGAGTGTAGATCGGGTTCCAAGGAACTATGGCTACACCTTC.